The 30 T cell receptor beta chains below come from one sample, sequenced in a study of blood T cell repertoires in COVID-19. Libraries were prepared by immunoSEQ multiplex PCR; TCRdb keeps only in-frame clonotypes and omits some of them. The sample lists roughly 83,000 clones, around 86% occurring once. The sample comprised peripheral blood. The receptors stem from an older man with active or convalescent COVID-19.

This chain joins TRBV2 and TRBJ2-2; tentatively, D is TRBD1 (5 bases). The CDR3 extends over 13 amino acids. Germline V gene sequence: CDR1 SNHLY, CDR2 FYNNEI. With 6 bases removed from V and 2 bases from J, the gap between germline ends came to 7 bases. CDR3 DNA sequence: TGTGCCAGCAGGGGGCTTAACACCGGGGAGCTGTTTTTT. Translated: CASRGLNTGELFF.

The chain carries TRBV7-2 and TRBJ2-1, with 9 bases identical to TRBD2. The ends lost 5 bases at V and 10 bases at J; junction bases unmatched: 12. The CDR3 runs to 15 residues. Looked up from germline, CDR1 is SGHTA and CDR2 is FQGNSA. The CDR3 coding sequence is TGTGCCAGCAGCGCTACTAGCGGGTCATGGGGGGAGCAGTTCTTC. As protein: CASSATSGSWGEQFF.

This clone has a single count. This sequence joins TRBV7-2 and TRBJ2-3, with D possibly TRBD2 on 7 matching bases. Germline CDR1 SGHTA, CDR2 FQGNSA. CDR3 length: 16 residues. V was trimmed by 2 bases and J by 3 bases, leaving 15 bases between them. The CDR3 nucleotides read TGTGCCAGCAGCTTAAGGGGGGGGTCTGGTACAGATACGCAGTATTTT. Protein sequence: CASSLRGGSGTDTQYF. Based on the CDR3 plus reference TRBV7-2 and TRBJ2-3, the full variable domain is GAGVSQSPSNKVTEKGKDVELRCDPISGHTALYWYRQSLGQGLEFLIYFQGNSAPDKSGLPSDRFSAERTGGSVSTLTIQRTQQEDSAVYLCASSLRGGSGTDTQYFGPGTRLTVL.

The rearrangement joins TRBV5-1 to TRBJ1-5; D possibly corresponds to TRBD1 (6 bases). Trimming pared 0 bases from V and 3 bases from J, leaving 10 bases between. This CDR3 spans 15 amino acids. Germline V gives CDR1 SGHRS, CDR2 YFSETQ. The CDR3 DNA reads TGCGCCAGCAGCTTGGAGGGGGGGCACAATCAGCCCCAGCATTTT. Encoded protein: CASSLEGGHNQPQHF.

The chain links TRBV3-1 (or the pseudogene TRBV3-2) to TRBJ2-6; TRBD2 might be the D (5 bases). The CDR3 extends over 16 amino acids. Trimming took off 0 bases at V and 2 bases at J, with 8 bases between the two ends. Germline V gives CDR1 LGHDT, CDR2 YNNKEL (reference sequence). The CDR3 coding sequence is TGTGCCAGCAGCCAAGATTTCGGGGCTGGGGCCAACGTCCTGACTTTC. Amino acids: CASSQDFGAGANVLTF.

The gene calls are TRBV19 and TRBJ1-2; 8 bases fit TRBD1. The germline V gene has CDR1 LNHDA and CDR2 SQIVND (reference sequence). This CDR3 region has 15 residues. With V trimmed by 7 bases and J by 4 bases, 11 bases remained unmatched. CDR3 in DNA: TGTGCCAGTAACCAGCCGAGGACAGGGATCTATGGCTACACCTTC. Protein sequence: CASNQPRTGIYGYTF.

Here the CDR3 reads CASSRGGSGANVLTF. CDR3 DNA: TGTGCCAGCAGCAGAGGCGGCTCTGGGGCCAACGTCCTGACTTTC. The chain employs TRBV5-6 and TRBJ2-6, with D uncertain. From germline, CDR1 is SGHDT and CDR2 YYEEEE. The V and J ends lost 4 bases and 0 bases respectively, with 8 bases between them. The CDR3 contains 15 residues. The complete variable domain, with remaining parts taken from reference TRBV5-6 and TRBJ2-6, reads DAGVTQSPTHLIKTRGQQVTLRCSPKSGHDTVSWYQQALGQGPQFIFQYYEEEERQRGNFPDRFSGHQFPNYSSELNVNALLLGDSALYLCASSRGGSGANVLTFGAGSRLTVL.

This clone has a single count. The chain is built from TRBV5-1 and TRBJ1-1; no clear D gene. Trimming removed 5 bases from V and 1 base from J, with 15 bases in between. The CDR3 sequence is 15 residues long. Germline values: CDR1 SGHRS, CDR2 YFSETQ. The CDR3 nucleotides read TGCGCCAGCAGTCATGTTGGACGGGGGAACACTGAAGCTTTCTTT. This codes for CASSHVGRGNTEAFF.

This sequence joins TRBV6-1 and TRBJ2-3; the match to TRBD2 covers 7 bases. Germline V gene sequence: CDR1 MNHNS, CDR2 SASEGT. CDR3 length: 16 residues. The J segment lost 0 bases and the V segment lost 3 bases, leaving 6 bases of the junction unmatched. CDR3 amino acids: CASSERGGVSTDTQYF. The CDR3 bases are TGTGCCAGCAGTGAGCGGGGAGGGGTCAGCACAGATACGCAGTATTTT.

The chain joins TRBV9 to TRBJ1-6; D is perhaps TRBD1 (6 bases). Per germline, CDR1 SGDLS and CDR2 YYNGEE. The germline V and J ends were trimmed by 0 bases and 6 bases, with 13 bases remaining between them. The CDR3 is made up of 16 amino acids. In DNA, the CDR3 is TGTGCCAGCAGCGTAGGGGGTACAGGGAGTAATTCACCCCTCCACTTT. Amino acid sequence: CASSVGGTGSNSPLHF.

V is TRBV6-5 and J is TRBJ2-1; D unresolved. Trimming removed 5 bases from V and 1 base from J, with 9 bases in between. The CDR3 loop spans 14 amino acids. The V gene's germline CDR1 is MNHEY and CDR2 SVGAGI. CDR3 residues: CASSLLESYNEQFF. DNA of the CDR3: TGTGCCAGCAGTCTCCTAGAATCCTACAATGAGCAGTTCTTC.

The CDR3 protein is CASSPQLGRGEKLFF. CDR3 in DNA: TGCGCCAGCAGCCCCCAGCTGGGCCGGGGGGAAAAACTGTTTTTT. This chain joins TRBV4-1 and TRBJ1-4, with D possibly matching TRBD1 (5 bases). The V gene's germline CDR1 is MGHRA and CDR2 YSYEKL. This CDR3 region has 15 residues. Trimming pared 4 bases from V and 8 bases from J, leaving 17 bases between.

The rearrangement uses TRBV7-8 and TRBJ2-7; TRBD1 is a possible D gene (6 bases). Germline lookup yields CDR1 SGHVS and CDR2 FQNEAQ. The length of the CDR3 is 14 residues. V gave up 5 bases and J gave up 6 bases, with 17 bases separating them. The CDR3 is CASSPGTRTSEQYV. The CDR3 region has the DNA TGTGCCAGCAGCCCGGGGACACGGACGTCCGAGCAGTACGTC.

The chain carries TRBV6-5 and TRBJ2-2, with 10 bases aligning to TRBD2. This CDR3 has 15 amino acids. The V segment lost 5 bases and the J segment 6 bases; nucleotides outside the gene matches: 6. Per germline, CDR1 MNHEY and CDR2 SVGAGI. The CDR3 DNA reads as TGTGCCAGCAGTCCAAGACTAGCGGGTTCCGGGGAGCTGTTTTTT. Translated, it gives CASSPRLAGSGELFF.

The chain uses TRBV18 and TRBJ2-1; 9 bases are shared with TRBD2. CDR3 size: 15 residues. CDR1 and CDR2 (germline): KGHSH, LQKENI. V lost 3 bases to trimming and J lost 9 bases; unmatched junction nucleotides: 9. The CDR3 sequence is CASSPPLAGTREQFF. As DNA, the CDR3 is TGTGCCAGCTCACCCCCCCTAGCGGGAACGCGTGAGCAGTTCTTC.

The chain links TRBV6-6 to TRBJ2-5; 13 bases match TRBD2. CDR1 and CDR2 from the germline V gene are MNHNY and SVGAGI (reference sequence). The CDR3 is 15 amino acids. V shed 6 bases, J shed 1 base, and the junction held 2 bases outside the gene matches. The CDR3 region has the DNA TGTGCCAGCAGAAGGACTAGCGGGGGCCAAGAGACCCAGTACTTC. Protein: CASRRTSGGQETQYF.

This chain connects TRBV19 to TRBJ1-1; D gene unclear. V was trimmed by 6 bases and J by 8 bases, leaving 10 bases between them. Germline V lookup: CDR1 LNHDA, CDR2 SQIVND (reference sequence). The CDR3 extends over 11 amino acids. CDR3 coding DNA: TGTGCCAGTAGCAAAACAGTAGAAGCTTTCTTT. This gives the protein CASSKTVEAFF. Variable domain in full (rest from reference TRBV19 and TRBJ1-1): DGGITQSPKYLFRKEGQNVTLSCEQNLNHDAMYWYRQDPGQGLRLIYYSQIVNDFQKGDIAEGYSVSREKKESFPLTVTSAQKNPTAFYLCASSKTVEAFFGQGTRLTVV.

V is TRBV10-1 and J is TRBJ2-1; 13 bases fit TRBD2. There are 17 residues in the CDR3. Germline V gene data show CDR1 as WNHNN and CDR2 as SYGVQD (reference sequence). V lost 4 bases to trimming and J lost 9 bases; unmatched junction nucleotides: 12. Here the CDR3 reads CASSGSGLAGPGGEQFF. CDR3 sequence (DNA): TGCGCCAGCAGTGGTTCGGGACTAGCGGGACCAGGGGGTGAGCAGTTCTTC.

The genes are TRBV10-3 and TRBJ2-1; a weak D match, TRBD2 (6 bases). Germline V CDR1 and CDR2: ENHRY, SYGVKD. The CDR3 loop spans 14 amino acids. The ends were cut back, 3 bases at V and 1 base at J, with 7 bases in the middle. The CDR3 protein is CAISEGLSYNEQFF. The CDR3 region has the DNA TGTGCCATCAGTGAAGGACTATCCTACAATGAGCAGTTCTTC.

The V gene is TRBV6-5, the J gene TRBJ1-1, with D hard to call. Germline CDR1 reads MNHEY; CDR2 reads SVGAGI. This CDR3 comprises 14 residues. Trimming removed 3 bases at V and 1 base at J, with 9 bases between. CDR3 sequence: CASSYEVQNTEAFF. The CDR3 nucleotides are TGTGCCAGCAGTTATGAGGTCCAGAACACTGAAGCTTTCTTT.

The chain carries TRBV7-9 and TRBJ2-5; 12 bases map to TRBD2. Germline loops: CDR1 SEHNR, CDR2 FQNEAQ (reference sequence). V trimming: 5 bases; J trimming: 4 bases; junction bases outside the gene matches: 5. This CDR3 has 15 residues. The DNA of the CDR3 is TGTGCCAGCAGCCGGGCGGGACTAGCGGGAGAGACCCAGTACTTC. This codes for CASSRAGLAGETQYF.

This chain uses TRBV5-1 with TRBJ1-4; D perhaps matches TRBD1 (5 bases). V lost 0 bases and J lost 8, with 11 bases in between. The length of the CDR3 is 14 residues. CDR1 and CDR2 from the germline V gene are SGHRS and YFSETQ. As DNA, the CDR3 is TGCGCCAGCAGCTTGGGACAGTCAAGGGAAAAACTGTTTTTT. Amino acids: CASSLGQSREKLFF.

DNA for the CDR3: TGTGCCAGCAGCTTAGTGGGTAGCGGGGGGCCAGATACGCAGTATTTT. As protein: CASSLVGSGGPDTQYF. V usage is TRBV11-2 and J usage is TRBJ2-3; 10 bases are a match to TRBD2. Germline loops: CDR1 SGHAT, CDR2 FQNNGV. The CDR3 is 16 amino acids. The V segment lost 1 base and the J segment 4 bases; nucleotides outside the gene matches: 5.

This chain uses TRBV6-4 with TRBJ1-6, with 7 bases lining up with TRBD1. The CDR3 covers 16 residues. CDR1 MRHNA and CDR2 SNTAGT come from the germline V gene. Losses at the gene ends were 8 bases for V and 0 bases for J; bases not matched to a gene: 7. This chain's CDR3 is CASGSRDSSYNSPLHF. The CDR3, as DNA: TGTGCCAGCGGAAGCCGGGACAGCTCCTATAATTCACCCCTCCACTTT.

V is TRBV7-3 and J is TRBJ2-1; TRBD2 aligns across 9 bases. V dropped 2 bases and J dropped 9; count of bases not matched to a gene: 11. Germline assignment: CDR1 SGHTA and CDR2 FQGTGA. This CDR3 comprises 16 residues. The CDR3 DNA sequence: TGTGCCAGCAGCTTATATAGCGGGAGCGAGTTCGGTGAGCAGTTCTTC. Protein sequence: CASSLYSGSEFGEQFF.

The chain carries TRBV5-1 and TRBJ2-5, with a tentative D call TRBD1 (6 bases). The CDR3 has 15 amino acids. Trimming shortened V by 6 bases and J by 1 base, and 16 bases separated the two germline ends. Germline CDR1 is SGHRS and CDR2 is YFSETQ. The CDR3 nucleotides are TGCGCCAGCAAGCTTTTATTCAGGGGCCAAGAGACCCAGTACTTC. This codes for CASKLLFRGQETQYF. Supplemented by reference TRBV5-1 and TRBJ2-5, the full variable domain reads KAGVTQTPRYLIKTRGQQVTLSCSPISGHRSVSWYQQTPGQGLQFLFEYFSETQRNKGNFPGRFSGRQFSNSRSEMNVSTLELGDSALYLCASKLLFRGQETQYFGPGTRLLVL.

V usage is TRBV6-5 and J usage is TRBJ1-2; no clear D. The length of the CDR3 is 13 residues. Trimming left V 1 base short and J 4 bases short, with 7 bases between. The germline V gene has CDR1 MNHEY and CDR2 SVGAGI. The CDR3 loop is CASSYFRGYGYTF. The CDR3 nucleotides are TGTGCCAGCAGTTACTTCAGAGGCTATGGCTACACCTTC.

The chain carries TRBV9 and TRBJ1-4; no definite D call. Trimming removed 3 bases at V and 8 bases at J, with 14 bases between. This CDR3 spans 14 amino acids. CDR1 is SGDLS, CDR2 YYNGEE, per germline. Here the CDR3 reads CASSAGRRGEKLFF. The CDR3 region has the DNA TGTGCCAGCAGCGCGGGTCGACGTGGGGAAAAACTGTTTTTT.

The chain uses TRBV4-2 and TRBJ2-2, with 14 bases that match TRBD2. Unmatched junction bases numbered 2, after V lost 3 bases and J lost 5 bases. This CDR3 has 16 amino acids. Germline V CDR1 and CDR2: LGHNA, YNFKEQ. The CDR3 region is CASSHRLAGGTGELFF. The DNA for the CDR3 is TGTGCCAGCAGCCACCGACTAGCGGGAGGGACCGGGGAGCTGTTTTTT.

The chain carries TRBV6-2 or TRBV6-3 and TRBJ2-1; 7 bases align to TRBD1. V lost 0 bases and J lost 5; bases outside the gene matches: 4. The CDR3 consists of 15 residues. The germline V gene encodes CDR1 MNHEY and CDR2 SVGEGT. CDR3 sequence: CASSYSIQGNNEQFF. The CDR3 region has the DNA TGTGCCAGCAGTTACTCGATACAGGGGAACAATGAGCAGTTCTTC.